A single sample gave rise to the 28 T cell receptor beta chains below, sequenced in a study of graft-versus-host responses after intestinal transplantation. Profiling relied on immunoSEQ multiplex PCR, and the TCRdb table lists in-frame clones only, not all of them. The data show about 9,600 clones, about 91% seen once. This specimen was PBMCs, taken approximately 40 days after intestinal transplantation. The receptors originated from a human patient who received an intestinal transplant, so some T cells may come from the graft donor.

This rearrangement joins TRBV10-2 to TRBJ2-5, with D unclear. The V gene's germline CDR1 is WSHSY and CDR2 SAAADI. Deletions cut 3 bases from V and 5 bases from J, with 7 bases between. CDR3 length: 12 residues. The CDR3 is CASSDLAETQYF. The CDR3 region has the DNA TGCGCCAGCAGTGATTTGGCTGAGACCCAGTACTTC.

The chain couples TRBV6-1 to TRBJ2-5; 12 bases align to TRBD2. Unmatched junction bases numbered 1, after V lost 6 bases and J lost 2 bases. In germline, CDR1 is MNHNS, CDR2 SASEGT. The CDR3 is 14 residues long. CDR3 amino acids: CASRGLAGQETQYF. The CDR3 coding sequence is TGTGCCAGCAGGGGACTAGCGGGTCAAGAGACCCAGTACTTC.

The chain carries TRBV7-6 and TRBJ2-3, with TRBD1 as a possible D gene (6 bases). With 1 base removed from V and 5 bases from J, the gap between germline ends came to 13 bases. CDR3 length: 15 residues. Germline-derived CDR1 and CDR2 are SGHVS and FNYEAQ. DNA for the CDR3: TGTGCCAGCAGCTTAGGCTATCTAGGGGGAGATACGCAGTATTTT. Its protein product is CASSLGYLGGDTQYF. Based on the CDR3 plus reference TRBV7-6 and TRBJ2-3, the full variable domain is GAGVSQSPRYKVTKRGQDVALRCDPISGHVSLYWYRQALGQGPEFLTYFNYEAQQDKSGLPNDRFSAERPEGSISTLTIQRTEQRDSAMYRCASSLGYLGGDTQYFGPGTRLTVL.

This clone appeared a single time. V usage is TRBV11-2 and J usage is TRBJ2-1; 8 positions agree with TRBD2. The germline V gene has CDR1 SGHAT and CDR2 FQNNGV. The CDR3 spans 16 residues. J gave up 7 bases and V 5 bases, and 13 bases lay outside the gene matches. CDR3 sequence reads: CASSLGARGGRNEQFF. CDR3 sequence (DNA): TGTGCCAGCAGCCTCGGGGCTCGGGGGGGCAGGAATGAGCAGTTCTTC.

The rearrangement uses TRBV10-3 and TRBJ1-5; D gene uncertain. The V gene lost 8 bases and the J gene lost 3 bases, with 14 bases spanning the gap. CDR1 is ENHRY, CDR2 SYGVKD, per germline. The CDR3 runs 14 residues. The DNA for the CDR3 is TGTGCCATCCGGGATGGGGAGGCCAATCAGCCCCAGCATTTT. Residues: CAIRDGEANQPQHF.

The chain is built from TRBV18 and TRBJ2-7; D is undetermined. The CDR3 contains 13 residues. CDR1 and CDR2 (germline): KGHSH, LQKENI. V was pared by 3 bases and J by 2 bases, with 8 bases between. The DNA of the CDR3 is TGTGCCAGCTCACCCTACCGGACCTACGAGCAGTACTTC. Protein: CASSPYRTYEQYF. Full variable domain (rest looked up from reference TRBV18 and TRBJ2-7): NAGVMQNPRHLVRRRGQEARLRCSPMKGHSHVYWYRQLPEEGLKFMVYLQKENIIDESGMPKERFSAEFPKEGPSILRIQQVVRGDSAAYFCASSPYRTYEQYFGPGTRLTVT.

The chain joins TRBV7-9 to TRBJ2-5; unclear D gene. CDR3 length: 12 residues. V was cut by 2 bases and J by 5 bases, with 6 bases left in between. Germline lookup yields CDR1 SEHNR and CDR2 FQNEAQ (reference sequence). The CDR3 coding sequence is TGTGCCAGCAGCTTACAGACGGAGACCCAGTACTTC. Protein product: CASSLQTETQYF.

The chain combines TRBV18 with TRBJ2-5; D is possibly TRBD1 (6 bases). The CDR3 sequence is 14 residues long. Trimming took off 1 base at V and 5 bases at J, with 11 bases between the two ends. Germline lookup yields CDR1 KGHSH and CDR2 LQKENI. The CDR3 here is CASSPLGQGETQYF. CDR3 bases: TGTGCCAGCTCACCACTTGGGCAGGGGGAGACCCAGTACTTC.

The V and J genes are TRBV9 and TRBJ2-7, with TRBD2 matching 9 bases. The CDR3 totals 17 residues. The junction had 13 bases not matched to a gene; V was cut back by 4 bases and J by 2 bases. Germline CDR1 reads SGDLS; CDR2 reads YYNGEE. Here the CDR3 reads CASSPQGGLAGPYEQYF. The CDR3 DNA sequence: TGTGCCAGCAGCCCCCAAGGGGGGCTAGCGGGGCCCTACGAGCAGTACTTC.

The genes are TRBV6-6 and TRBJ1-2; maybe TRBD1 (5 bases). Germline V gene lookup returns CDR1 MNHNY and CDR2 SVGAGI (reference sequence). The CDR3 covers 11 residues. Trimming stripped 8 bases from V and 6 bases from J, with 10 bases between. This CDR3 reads CASGGADGYTF. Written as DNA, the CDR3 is TGTGCCAGCGGAGGGGCGGATGGCTACACCTTC.

This CDR3 is CASSGGLYSSTDTQYF. CDR3 nucleotides: TGCGCCAGCAGCGGGGGACTTTACAGTAGCACAGATACGCAGTATTTT. This chain connects TRBV5-1 to TRBJ2-3; the D gene is possibly TRBD2 (6 bases). The CDR3 is 16 residues long. Trimming shortened V by 4 bases and J by 0 bases, and 15 bases separated the two germline ends. Germline loops: CDR1 SGHRS, CDR2 YFSETQ.

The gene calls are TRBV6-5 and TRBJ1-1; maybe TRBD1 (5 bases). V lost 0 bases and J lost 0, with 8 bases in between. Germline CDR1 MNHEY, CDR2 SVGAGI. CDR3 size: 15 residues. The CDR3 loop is CASSYSGRVNTEAFF. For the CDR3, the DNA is TGTGCCAGCAGTTACTCGGGGCGGGTGAACACTGAAGCTTTCTTT.

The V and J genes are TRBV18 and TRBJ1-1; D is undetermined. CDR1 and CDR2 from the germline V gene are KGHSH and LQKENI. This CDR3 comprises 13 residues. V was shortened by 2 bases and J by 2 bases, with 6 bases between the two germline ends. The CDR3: CASSPGLNTEAFF. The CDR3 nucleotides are TGTGCCAGCTCACCAGGGTTAAACACTGAAGCTTTCTTT.

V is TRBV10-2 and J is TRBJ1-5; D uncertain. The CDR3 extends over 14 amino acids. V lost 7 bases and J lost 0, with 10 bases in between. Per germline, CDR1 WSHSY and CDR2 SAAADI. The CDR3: CASTDGDSNQPQHF. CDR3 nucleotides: TGCGCCAGCACCGACGGCGATAGCAATCAGCCCCAGCATTTT.

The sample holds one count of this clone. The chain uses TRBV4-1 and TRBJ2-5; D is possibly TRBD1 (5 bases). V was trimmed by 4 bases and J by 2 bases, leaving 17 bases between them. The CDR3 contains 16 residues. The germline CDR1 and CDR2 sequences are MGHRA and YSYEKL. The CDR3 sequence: CASSRGASLGQETQYF. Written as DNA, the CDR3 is TGCGCCAGCAGCCGTGGGGCTAGTTTGGGTCAAGAGACCCAGTACTTC.

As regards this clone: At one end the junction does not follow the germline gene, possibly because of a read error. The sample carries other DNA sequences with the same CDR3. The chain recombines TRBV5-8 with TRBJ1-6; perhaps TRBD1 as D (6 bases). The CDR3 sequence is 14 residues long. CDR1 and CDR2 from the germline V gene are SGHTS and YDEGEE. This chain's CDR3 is CASSLAGDGSPLHF. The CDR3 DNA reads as TGTGCCAGCAGCTTGGCAGGGGACGGTTCACCCCTTCACTTT.

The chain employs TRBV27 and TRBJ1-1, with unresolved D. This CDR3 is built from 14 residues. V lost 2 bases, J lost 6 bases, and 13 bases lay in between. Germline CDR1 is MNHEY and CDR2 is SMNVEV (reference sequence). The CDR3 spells CASSLGGFDAEAFF. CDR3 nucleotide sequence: TGTGCCAGCAGTTTAGGAGGGTTTGACGCTGAAGCTTTCTTT.

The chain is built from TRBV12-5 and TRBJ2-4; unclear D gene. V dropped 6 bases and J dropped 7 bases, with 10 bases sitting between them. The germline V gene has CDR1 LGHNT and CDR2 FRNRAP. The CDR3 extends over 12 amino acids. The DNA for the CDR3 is TGTGCTAGTGGATACGACCCCAACATTCAGTACTTC. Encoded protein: CASGYDPNIQYF.

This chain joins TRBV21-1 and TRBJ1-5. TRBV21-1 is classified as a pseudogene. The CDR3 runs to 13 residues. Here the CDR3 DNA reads TGTGCCAGCAGCTCCCGGGACGATCAGCCCCAGCATTTT. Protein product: CASSSRDDQPQHF.

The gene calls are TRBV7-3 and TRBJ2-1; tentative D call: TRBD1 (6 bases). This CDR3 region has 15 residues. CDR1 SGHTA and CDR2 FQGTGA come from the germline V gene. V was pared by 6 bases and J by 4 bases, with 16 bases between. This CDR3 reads CASRPPGTTYNEQFF. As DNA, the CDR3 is TGTGCCAGCAGGCCCCCCGGGACAACTTACAATGAGCAGTTCTTC.

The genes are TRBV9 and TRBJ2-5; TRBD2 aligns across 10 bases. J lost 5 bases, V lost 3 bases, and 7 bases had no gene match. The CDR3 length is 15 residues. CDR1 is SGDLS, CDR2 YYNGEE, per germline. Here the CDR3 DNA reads TGTGCCAGCAGCGAAGCGGGGGGGCTTCTCGAGACCCAGTACTTC. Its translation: CASSEAGGLLETQYF.

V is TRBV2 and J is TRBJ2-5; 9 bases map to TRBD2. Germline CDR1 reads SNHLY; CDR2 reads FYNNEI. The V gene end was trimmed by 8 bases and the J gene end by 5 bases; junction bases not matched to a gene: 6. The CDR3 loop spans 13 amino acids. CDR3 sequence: CASEGLALETQYF. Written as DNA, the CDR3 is TGTGCCAGCGAGGGACTAGCCCTGGAGACCCAGTACTTC.

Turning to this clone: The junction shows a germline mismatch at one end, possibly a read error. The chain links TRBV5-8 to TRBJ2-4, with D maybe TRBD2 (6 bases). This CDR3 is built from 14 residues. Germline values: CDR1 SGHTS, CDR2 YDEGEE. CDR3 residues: CASSKSGREATVNF. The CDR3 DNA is TGTGCCAGCAGCAAGAGTGGAAGGGAGGCTACCGTGAACTTC.

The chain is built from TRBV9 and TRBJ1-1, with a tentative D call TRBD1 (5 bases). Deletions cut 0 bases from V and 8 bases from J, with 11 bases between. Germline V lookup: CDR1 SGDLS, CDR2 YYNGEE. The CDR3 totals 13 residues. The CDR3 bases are TGTGCCAGCAGCGTAGGAGGGGCGGGGGAAGCTTTCTTT. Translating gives CASSVGGAGEAFF.

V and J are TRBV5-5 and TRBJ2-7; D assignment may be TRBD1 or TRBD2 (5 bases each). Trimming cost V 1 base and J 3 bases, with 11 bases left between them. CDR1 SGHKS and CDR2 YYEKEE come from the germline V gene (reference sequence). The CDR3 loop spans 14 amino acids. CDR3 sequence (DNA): TGTGCCAGCAGCTTGAGAGGGGCGGACTACGAGCAGTACTTC. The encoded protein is CASSLRGADYEQYF.

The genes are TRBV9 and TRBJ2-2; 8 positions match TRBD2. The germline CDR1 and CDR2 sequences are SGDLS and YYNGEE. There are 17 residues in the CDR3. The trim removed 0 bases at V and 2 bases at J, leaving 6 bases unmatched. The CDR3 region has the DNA TGTGCCAGCAGCGTAGACGTAGCGGGGACTAACACCGGGGAGCTGTTTTTT. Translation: CASSVDVAGTNTGELFF.

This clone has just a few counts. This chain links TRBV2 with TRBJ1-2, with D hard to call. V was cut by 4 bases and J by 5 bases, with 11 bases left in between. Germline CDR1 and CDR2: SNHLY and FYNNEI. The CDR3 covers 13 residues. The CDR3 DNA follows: TGTGCCAGCAGTGCCGACGTAGGGTATGGCTACACCTTC. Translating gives CASSADVGYGYTF.

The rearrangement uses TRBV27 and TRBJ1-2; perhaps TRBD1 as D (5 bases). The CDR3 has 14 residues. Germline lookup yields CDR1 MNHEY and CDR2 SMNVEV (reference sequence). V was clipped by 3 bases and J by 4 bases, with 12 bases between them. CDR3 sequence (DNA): TGTGCCAGCAGTTTGGACACCGGGATCTATGGCTACACCTTC. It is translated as CASSLDTGIYGYTF.